This TCR beta chain was sequenced during a study of blood T cell repertoires in COVID-19. Assay used: immunoSEQ multiplex PCR; TCRdb lists only in-frame clones, some missing. The repertoire holds 40,000 to 50,000 clones, with about 85% as singletons. This TCR came from a man between 60 and 75 years old with acute or convalescent COVID-19. The sample comprised peripheral blood.

CDR3 residues: CASSVSGITYEQYF. The CDR3 DNA follows: TGTGCCAGTAGTGTTAGCGGGATAACCTACGAGCAGTACTTC. The chain carries TRBV19 and TRBJ2-7, with TRBD2 matching over 8 bases. Germline V gene lookup returns CDR1 LNHDA and CDR2 SQIVND (reference sequence). Trimming cost V 5 bases and J 2 bases; bases outside gene matches: 5. This CDR3 spans 14 amino acids.